This TCR beta chain was sequenced in a study of beta chain features in type 1 diabetes (dated by TCRdb to about 2018). About the full investigation: No differences in mean age, gender distribution, total cell number or subset yield were found between patients and healthy donors. Across all samples, 90 million to 130 million sorted cells were examined, and cell number per subset correlated strongly with RNA yield. The study compared TCRB repertoires of sorted circulating CD4+ T cell subsets between recently diagnosed type 1 diabetes patients and matched healthy donors. Naive and central memory subsets were obtained from all 30 or so donors, but regulatory and stem cell-like memory subsets were isolated from only 8 patients and roughly 8 healthy donors.

What the study reported, not specific to this receptor: At VDJ recombination sites, type 1 diabetes patients had fewer insertions and more deleted nucleotides, which implies abnormalities in thymic rearrangement. HLA sub-analyses involved small numbers of individuals, so any influence of HLA type on TCRB rearrangement remained unresolved. Type 1 diabetes patients showed a moderate but significant shortening of TCRB CDR3 length in all four CD4+ subsets. Shorter templates might have been favored by PCR, but patient and control samples were amplified and corrected together, so both groups would have been affected equally by any skew. Naive, central memory and regulatory TCRB repertoires appeared more similar among patients than among healthy donors. Because cDNA rather than genomic DNA was sequenced, highly expressing activated cells could have been over-represented, although no difference in activation and CD3 levels was found between groups.

For this clone: What antigen it recognizes has not been identified. No base-level quality is on record; no much larger clone is a single base apart.

All of the isolated RNA was reverse transcribed with the High Capacity cDNA Reverse Transcription Kit, so expressed TCRB transcripts were sequenced. Deep immunoSEQ sequencing was applied to naive, central memory and regulatory T cell samples, giving an average of roughly 3.3 million total reads per sample. After sorted cells were lysed in RLT buffer, RNA was extracted with DNase-treated RNeasy Micro or Mini kits, with the choice depending on cell number. To prevent cross-contamination, each cell subset was processed individually, whereas patient and healthy donor samples were processed jointly. Using the immunoSEQ multiplex PCR, TCRB sequences were amplified from cDNA into 87-bp fragments spanning the CDR3 region. Sequencing of the amplicons was performed on the Illumina HiSeq platform. For the original study's pipeline: PCR bias was corrected computationally using synthetic template baselines, and reads within Hamming distance 2 were collapsed, with unmergeable singletons discarded. Reads were aligned against IMGT so that V, D and J genes, CDR3 length and insertions or deletions at six rearrangement sites could be assigned. Within each subset, clonotype counts were normalized to sorted cell number, and only after that were true diversity and Gini coefficients computed with the tcR R package. Repertoire sharing was quantified using the overlap coefficient calculated on TCRB nucleotide sequences. Out-of-frame TCRB sequences from naive cells were analyzed as a proxy for the pre-selection repertoire. TCRdb obtained this table from immuneACCESS and retained in-frame rearrangements with V and J assigned. These tables miss some clones; where compared with another copy, unresolved V genes account for less than half of the shortfall, and the remainder is unexplained. V and J calls and clone size are copied from that table; D and trimming were computed from the DNA. This sample has 300,000 to 450,000 clones in its table, and 10% to 15% of those were observed once. The ten largest clones take up roughly 0.0097% of the sample.

Spanning cysteine to phenylalanine, the CDR3 consists of 18 amino acids. CDR3 DNA only is kept here, 54 bases in frame from base 1. V is pruned by 0 bases and J by 9 bases, leaving 16 bases of the junction without a gene match. The germline V gene sets CDR1 to LGHNA and CDR2 to YNFKEQ. From each donor, a single peripheral blood sample of 90 to 150 mL on average was drawn into heparinised tubes. Naive, central memory, regulatory and stem cell-like memory CD4+ T cells were sorted on a BD FACSAria II using a panel including CD45RO, CCR7, CD25, CD127, CD95 and CD27. Every sorted population had a purity above 95%. Right away, PBMCs were isolated by Lymphoprep density gradient centrifugation and were stained directly, with no culture step. Samples were stained and sorted in pairs, with one healthy donor and one patient per experiment, so that batch effects were minimized.

The sequence derives from a woman between 18 and 29 years old with type 1 diabetes. The material sequenced was naive CD4+ T cells from blood. This sample's cell subset or site label indicates: true naive CD4+ T cells. This receptor chain uses TRBV4-2 and TRBJ2-3; a stretch of 9 junction bases matches TRBD2. The CDR3 sequence is CASSQDEDGASGVSTQYF. The base sequence is TGTGCCAGCAGCCAAGATGAGGACGGGGCTAGCGGGGTATCGACGCAGTATTTT.